These T cell receptor beta chains were read from a single sample in a study of blood T cell repertoires in COVID-19. Only in-frame clones appear in the TCRdb table, and some are missing; sequencing was by immunoSEQ multiplex PCR. The sample carries about 150,000 clones, around four fifths recorded once. The sequenced sample was peripheral blood. Receptor source: a man in his 70s with acute or convalescent COVID-19. Each CDR3 is given with its conserved first and last residue. Not all rows give a size; the values are once, few, many and, for expanded clones, a class.

TRBV24-1	.	TRBJ2-7	CATSDSGQPSYEQYF
TRBV5-1	.	TRBJ2-1	CASREDRANNEQFF
TRBV7-9	.	TRBJ2-1	CASSLYGGYNEQFF
TRBV13	.	TRBJ2-7	CASSSTLEALSSYEQYF
TRBV5-1	few	TRBJ2-7	CASSWRDRAYEQYF
TRBV9	.	TRBJ1-2	CASSSNPTGASYGYTF
TRBV28	.	TRBJ1-2	CASRRTGGNYGYTF
TRBV6-5	.	TRBJ2-7	CASSRTSGSYEQYF
TRBV24-1	.	TRBJ2-3	CATSAGLKVTDTQYF
TRBV19	.	TRBJ1-5	CASSISFEQPQHF
TRBV7-7	once	TRBJ2-5	CASSRDRGPGVAQYF
TRBV14	few	TRBJ2-1	CASSQATSGRYNEQFF
TRBV27	.	TRBJ1-2	CASSSLQNGRVSYGYTF
TRBV18	.	TRBJ2-1	CASSPLAGRYNEQFF
TRBV9	.	TRBJ2-7	CASSVAGSAYYEQYF
TRBV20-1	.	TRBJ2-7	CSASQNRGLSYEQYF
TRBV2	.	TRBJ1-2	CASTMTGNYGYTF
TRBV28	.	TRBJ1-1	CASSPGTGGRTEAFF
TRBV28	few	TRBJ1-2	CASSAWQGLGYTF
TRBV7-3	.	TRBJ2-2	CASSLMAAASGRTGELFF
TRBV15	.	TRBJ2-5	CATSRAAGLQETQYF
TRBV18	.	TRBJ1-2	CASSPTGTGASYGYTF